This TCR beta chain stems from a study of cytomegalovirus exposure and HLA in healthy donors. Study context: There were approximately 400 genotyped donors. Of these, about 81% fell in the genetic ancestry cluster associated with self-reported Caucasian donors.

Looked up from germline, CDR1 is SGHRS and CDR2 is YFSETQ. The CDR3 runs 14 residues. General study results and limits: Confirmation in vitro established that a few CMV-associated chains were specific for CMV antigens. The investigators catalogued 150 to 200 TCR beta chains as cytomegalovirus-associated.

Primers: 60 Vbeta forward and 13 Jbeta reverse. Some clones are missing from TCRdb's copy, which holds only in-frame ones; the method was immunoSEQ multiplex PCR. The data show over 150,000 clones, and the top ten clones hold roughly 0.74%. Turning to this clone: Its antigen is unknown.

The sequenced sample was PBMCs. This TCR was recovered from a boy younger than 18 in good health and CMV-seronegative. V is TRBV5-1 and J is TRBJ2-5; 8 bases line up with TRBD1. With the DNA end fitting TRBJ2-7 better, the J assignment may be wrong. The CDR3 loop reads CASSWTGTGYEQYF. CDR3 DNA: TGCGCCAGCAGCTGGACCGGGACAGGCTACGAGCAGTACTTC.